These T cell receptor beta chains were read from a single sample in a study of blood T cell repertoires in COVID-19. Clones were read by immunoSEQ multiplex PCR, and TCRdb kept only the in-frame ones, dropping some. The repertoire holds 200,000 to 300,000 clones, with approximately 83% as singletons. The sample comprised PBMCs or T cells enriched from blood (not recorded which). All receptors derive from a woman aged 40-49 years with acute COVID-19. Both conserved end residues are part of each CDR3. The D gene is left open where the match is weak. Expanded clones are given a class, and other clones once, few, many or no size at all.

V gene	J gene	D gene	clone size	CDR3 DNA	CDR3 protein
TRBV7-3	TRBJ2-1	TRBD2	NA	TGTGCCAGCAGCCCTACGACTAGCGGGAAATACAATGAGCAGTTCTTC	CASSPTTSGKYNEQFF
TRBV19	TRBJ1-2	TRBD1	once	TGTGCCAGTAGTTCCCTCGGACAGGGGAAGGGTGGCTACACCTTC	CASSSLGQGKGGYTF
TRBV6-5	TRBJ2-7	TRBD2	NA	TGTGCCAGCAAGAGCGGGAGGGAAAGTACCGAGCAGTACTTC	CASKSGRESTEQYF
TRBV7-9	TRBJ2-5	NA	few	TGTGCCAGCAGCTTCGGACAGTGGGAGACCCAGTACTTC	CASSFGQWETQYF
TRBV5-1	TRBJ1-4	TRBD1	NA	TGCGCCAGCAGCTTGGCCGTGGACAGGGGTGAAAAACTGTTTTTT	CASSLAVDRGEKLFF
TRBV5-1	TRBJ2-7	NA	NA	TGCGCCAGCAGCTTGGAGGGAGTCCGCTACGAGCAGTACTTC	CASSLEGVRYEQYF
TRBV27	TRBJ2-7	TRBD2	NA	TGTGCCAGCAGTTTGATAACAGCGGGGGCCGAGCAGTACTTC	CASSLITAGAEQYF
TRBV5-6	TRBJ2-3	NA	NA	TGTGCCAGCAGCTCCTACACAGATACGCAGTATTTT	CASSSYTDTQYF
TRBV4-1	TRBJ2-5	TRBD1	NA	TGCGCCAGCAGCCCGATTCACAGGGGGGAGTACCAAGAGACCCAGTACTTC	CASSPIHRGEYQETQYF
TRBV11-3	TRBJ2-1	TRBD2	NA	TGTGCCAGCAGCCCCCCAACGGGGAGGGAGGCATACAATGAGCAGTTCTTC	CASSPPTGREAYNEQFF
TRBV5-5	TRBJ1-5	TRBD1	NA	TGTGCCAGCAGCCCAACTTGGGCAGGGGGCCCTCAGCCCCAGCATTTT	CASSPTWAGGPQPQHF
TRBV6-1	TRBJ1-1	TRBD1	NA	TGTGCCAGCAGTGAATCTGACAGGGCTGAAGCTTTCTTT	CASSESDRAEAFF
TRBV19	TRBJ2-5	TRBD1	NA	TGTGCCAGTAGTACGAACAGGGGGGAGACCCAGTACTTC	CASSTNRGETQYF
TRBV7-7	TRBJ2-5	TRBD1	NA	TGTGCTAGCAGCGCCGGGACAGGGGTTCAAGAGACCCAGTACTTC	CASSAGTGVQETQYF
TRBV29-1	TRBJ1-2	NA	NA	TGCAGCGTTGTTCACACAGATAACTATGGCTACACCTTC	CSVVHTDNYGYTF
TRBV9	TRBJ2-4	TRBD2	NA	TGTGCCAGCAGCGTAGACGGCGGGAGAGGAGCCAAAAACATTCAGTACTTC	CASSVDGGRGAKNIQYF
TRBV29-1	TRBJ1-2	NA	NA	TGCAGCGTTGAAGAGGCAGGGCTGGGAAGCTACACCTTC	CSVEEAGLGSYTF
TRBV19	TRBJ1-5	NA	NA	TGTGCCAGTAGTACACCCGGCGGGGGCACCGATCAGCCCCAGCATTTT	CASSTPGGGTDQPQHF
TRBV25-1	TRBJ2-1	TRBD2	NA	TGTGCCAGCAGTGAAGGGACTAGCGGGAAGGTGGACAATGAGCAGTTCTTC	CASSEGTSGKVDNEQFF
TRBV14	TRBJ2-7	TRBD2	NA	TGTGCCAGCAGCCAAGACGGGGCGGGAGTTTACGAGCAGTACTTC	CASSQDGAGVYEQYF
TRBV5-1	TRBJ2-1	NA	NA	TGCGCCAGCAGCCCAATAACAGGGTTCTCTGAGCAGTTCTTC	CASSPITGFSEQFF
TRBV11-2	TRBJ2-3	TRBD2	NA	TGTGCCAGCAGGGGTTGGGGGACTGGGACTAGCCGCCTTAGGGATACGCAGTATTTT	CASRGWGTGTSRLRDTQYF